This entry concerns a single TCR beta chain. This clone was recorded only once. The antigen it recognizes is unknown. The sample holds no much larger clone one base away, and base qualities are not on file. These data originate in a study of blood T cell repertoires in COVID-19 (TCRdb year 2020). General notes on the study: Samples covering the acute and convalescent phases of COVID-19 were provided by collaborators in the United States, Italy and Spain. The prospective study material was composed of cDNA or gDNA derived from T cells, B-cell-depleted T cells, or PBMCs. HLA class I and class II types, where available, came from metadata supplied by the sample provider rather than from assay-based typing. The sample metadata nearly always contained a de-identified subject ID, COVID-19 status, age in years and sex. Deeply sampled blood TCRbeta repertoires from subjects exposed to, actively infected with, or recovered from COVID-19 were included in the dataset. Samples were obtained from the ongoing ImmuneRACE study (first 160 participants) and from roughly 1,300 subjects provided by 6 global collaborators. The repertoires were released in a freely available public database intended as a resource for research on the immune response to SARS-CoV-2.

TCRbeta CDR3 regions were amplified from genomic DNA using the immunoSEQ Assay, a bias-controlled multiplex PCR. Processing in the source paper ran as follows. The number of nucleated cells in each sample was estimated from the amplification of reference gene primers within the assay. Sequence reads were collapsed and filtered to measure the absolute abundance of every unique TCRbeta CDR3 rearrangement. For each sample, productive Simpson clonality was calculated as the square root of Simpson's diversity index over productive rearrangements. TCRdb's version of the immuneACCESS table is confined to in-frame rearrangements and falls short of the full clone set. An unresolved V gene accounts for under half of the shortfall where checked; the remainder is of unknown origin. That table supplies the V and J calls and clone size; D and trimming were determined from the DNA. The sample contains approximately 130,000 clones, over 55% of them found a single time. The ten biggest clones cover approximately 2% of the sample.

For this chain, trimming is 7 bases at the V end and 12 bases at the J end, and the number of junction bases without a gene match is 5. In the germline V gene, CDR1 corresponds to SNHLY and CDR2 to FYNNEI. Spanning cysteine to phenylalanine, the CDR3 consists of 11 amino acids. The read is trimmed to its CDR3 DNA, 33 bases read in frame from base 1. The collaborating institutions used their own protocols to collect whole blood in K2EDTA tubes. For TCRbeta analysis, collaborator samples were shipped as frozen whole blood, as isolated PBMCs, or as DNA extracted from either sample type. Points the paper makes about the study in general: Clinical and demographic metadata were provided uncurated, with the amount varying by source and participant.

The origin of this receptor is a woman in her 70s with acute or convalescent COVID-19. The rearranged chain carries TRBV2 and TRBJ2-1, with TRBD2 matching 8 junction bases. The sample taken for sequencing was peripheral blood. The DNA sequence is TGTGCCAGCAAGACGAGCGGGGGGCAGTTCTTC. This sequence encodes CASKTSGGQFF. Joined to the reference TRBV2 and TRBJ2-1 proteins, this CDR3 gives the full variable domain: EPEVTQTPSHQVTQMGQEVILRCVPISNHLYFYWYRQILGQKVEFLVSFYNNEISEKSEIFDDQFSVERPDGSNFTLKIRSTKLEDSAMYFCASKTSGGQFFGPGTRLTVL.